This T cell receptor beta chain was found in a study of shared clonotypes between healthy human individuals. Study summary: Serving as donors were two women and a few men, whose ages spanned 18 to 49.

Over several immunoSEQ plates, each subset's genomic DNA was distributed in even portions. Libraries were prepared by immunoSEQ multiplex PCR; TCRdb keeps only in-frame clonotypes and omits some of them. The table shows over 1.4 million clones, with around 95% occurring only once. In germline, CDR1 is MNHNS, CDR2 SASEGT. V lost 8 bases to trimming and J lost 5 bases, with 12 bases between them. The CDR3 contains 12 residues. The chain recombines TRBV6-1 with TRBJ2-5, with D unclear. This clonotype was obtained from a man aged 25 to 40 in good health. Source material: naive CD4+ T cells sorted from blood. The subset: CD45RA+ positively selected. CDR3 coding DNA: TGTGCCAGCGATGCGGACCGGGAGACCCAGTACTTC. Translated, it gives CASDADRETQYF.